This T cell receptor (beta chain) came from a study of OX40 agonist ivuxolimab in advanced cancers. The CDR3 length is 16 residues. Germline CDR1 SGHNT, CDR2 YYREEE (reference sequence). J gave up 3 bases and V 4 bases, and 9 bases lay outside the gene matches. Only in-frame clones appear in the TCRdb table, and some are missing; sequencing was by immunoSEQ multiplex PCR. The sample shows approximately 60,000 clones, approximately 80% of them seen only once. The chain combines TRBV5-4 with TRBJ1-2, with 10 positions matching TRBD1. This clonotype was sampled from an adult with an advanced solid tumor such as melanoma, head and neck, liver or kidney cancer. The source material was CD4+ or CD8+ T cells sorted from blood, sampled in a trial of the OX40 agonist ivuxolimab. For the CDR3, the DNA is TGTGCCAGCAGCCCACGGGACAGGGGCAAGGACTATGGCTACACCTTC. As protein: CASSPRDRGKDYGYTF.